This is a list of T cell receptor beta chains from one sample in a study of regulatory T cells in long-lasting Graves disease. MiXCR, run by TCRdb on the multiplex PCR reads, gives a single entry per CDR3 protein. The sample carries about 310,000 distinct CDR3 sequences, about a sixth recorded once. Sequenced material: peripheral blood mononuclear cells (PBMCs), taken at new diagnosis, from a patient treated with antithyroid drugs. These receptors came from a female donor with Graves disease. CDR3s include the opening cysteine and the closing phenylalanine or tryptophan. A D gene is named only where the DNA matches it firmly. Clone size, where shown, is once, few, many, or a class for clones that have expanded.

abundance	v_gene	j_gene	d_gene	CDR3nt	CDR3aa
few	TRBV10-3	TRBJ1-4	.	TGTGCCATCAGTGATAAGGGAGGGAAGGAAAAACTGTTTTTT	CAISDKGGKEKLFF
many	TRBV18	TRBJ1-1	TRBD1	TGTGCCAGCTCACCACCATGGGAGGGGGCCATGAACACTGAAGCTTTCTTT	CASSPPWEGAMNTEAFF
many	TRBV20-1	TRBJ1-6	.	TGCAGTGCTAGATCGGAGGAGGGCTATAATTCACCCCTCCACTTT	CSARSEEGYNSPLHF
many	TRBV7-8	TRBJ2-2	.	TGTGCCAGCAGCCCGTCAAGGGCTCGAGACACCGGGGAGCTGTTTTTT	CASSPSRARDTGELFF
many	TRBV24-1	TRBJ1-1	.	TGTGCCACCAGTGATTTGGGGGATCCCGGGGACACTGAAGCTTTCTTT	CATSDLGDPGDTEAFF
.	TRBV28	TRBJ2-1	TRBD2	TGTGCCAGCAGTTTATGGATACTAGCGGGATTCTACAATGAGCAGTTCTTC	CASSLWILAGFYNEQFF
few	TRBV20-1	TRBJ2-2	TRBD2	TGCAGTGCTCAAGGGACTAGATCGGGGACCGGGGAGCTGTTTTTT	CSAQGTRSGTGELFF
few	TRBV5-1	TRBJ2-7	.	TGCGCCAGCAGCTTGGGTATCGAAGAGCAGTACTTC	CASSLGIEEQYF
many	TRBV28	TRBJ2-7	.	TGTGCCATCTACGCTCCGGCGTCCCACGAGCAGTACTTC	CAIYAPASHEQYF
many	TRBV9	TRBJ1-4	.	TGTGCCAGCAGTGTTACAGCAACTAATGAAAAACTGTTTTTT	CASSVTATNEKLFF